The clone carrying this T cell receptor (beta chain) occurred many times. CDR1 is SEHNR, CDR2 FQNEAQ, per germline (reference sequence). V lost 5 bases, J lost 8 bases, and 17 bases stayed unmatched. This CDR3 spans 16 amino acids. This specimen belongs to a study of shared clonotypes between healthy human individuals. Sequencing used immunoSEQ multiplex PCR; TCRdb keeps in-frame clones, though not all of them. The sample contains 800,000 to 1,200,000 clones, more than 75% of which appear only once. Input material: memory CD4+ T cells from PBMCs. The subset was: CD45RA-negative fraction. This chain links TRBV7-9 with TRBJ1-2, with 7 bases that match TRBD1. The source of this sequence is a man aged 18 to 29 in good health. Some clones in this sample may be carry-over from other donors' samples. CDR3 sequence: CASSLTGDRIAWGYTF. The CDR3 coding sequence is TGTGCCAGCAGCCTAACAGGGGATAGAATCGCTTGGGGCTACACCTTC.